The 29 T cell receptor beta chains below were found in one sample sequenced in a study of T-cell reconstitution after alpha-beta-depleted transplantation in children. Unique molecular identifiers featured in how the TCRbeta library was prepared. Via MiXCR, TCRdb re-called the PCR reads, giving one row per CDR3 protein. Altogether 540,000 or so distinct CDR3 sequences are present, 20% to 25% being singletons, with the ten largest covering 13% to 15%. The specimen comprised PBMCs, mostly from graft donor cells, sampled 360 days after TCRalphabeta/CD19-depleted stem cell transplant. The receptors come from a boy less than two years old who had a stem cell transplant for acute myeloid leukemia, so the T cells may come from the graft donor.

This clonotype was counted between two and nine times. The V and J genes are TRBV7-2 and TRBJ2-3; TRBD2 matches at 9 bases. Germline assignment: CDR1 SGHTA and CDR2 FQGNSA. V shed 0 bases and J 6 bases; nucleotides not matched to a gene: 4. CDR3 length equals 15 residues. The CDR3 coding sequence is TGTGCCAGCAGCTTAGCGCCTAGCGGGGTGGATACGCAGTATTTT. Translating gives CASSLAPSGVDTQYF.

V usage is TRBV9 and J usage is TRBJ2-2; TRBD2 agrees at 8 bases. The CDR3 spans 17 residues. V lost 3 bases to trimming and J lost 0 bases; unmatched junction nucleotides: 7. Looked up from germline, CDR1 is SGDLS and CDR2 is YYNGEE. In DNA, the CDR3 is TGTGCCAGCAGCGGATTACCGGGACTAGCGAACACCGGGGAGCTGTTTTTT. Protein sequence: CASSGLPGLANTGELFF.

The chain recombines TRBV12-3 or TRBV12-4 with TRBJ2-7; D unresolved. V was shortened by 3 bases and J by 3 bases, with 9 bases between the two germline ends. The CDR3 is 13 residues long. In DNA form, the CDR3 reads TGTGCCAGCAGTTTTCAGATCCACTACGAGCAGTACTTC. It translates to CASSFQIHYEQYF.

This clonotype was seen ten or more times. The J gene is TRBJ2-7, the V gene TRBV20-1; D is perhaps TRBD1 or TRBD2 (6 bases each). This CDR3 has 13 residues. The V end was cut by 3 bases, the J end by 2 bases, with 11 bases between. In germline, CDR1 is DFQATT, CDR2 SNEGSKA (reference sequence). The CDR3 is CSASGGSTYEQYV. CDR3 DNA sequence: TGCAGTGCTAGCGGGGGCAGCACCTACGAGCAGTACGTC.

This clonotype was counted ten times or more. The chain has TRBV14 and TRBJ1-1; TRBD1 matches at 7 bases. The CDR3 contains 13 residues. Germline V gene sequence: CDR1 SGHDN, CDR2 FVKESK. The junction had 1 base not matched to a gene; V was cut back by 5 bases and J by 1 base. The CDR3, as DNA: TGTGCCAGCAGCGGACAGGCGAACACTGAAGCTTTCTTT. Protein: CASSGQANTEAFF. Full variable domain (outside the CDR3, taken from reference TRBV14 and TRBJ1-1): EAGVTQFPSHSVIEKGQTVTLRCDPISGHDNLYWYRRVMGKEIKFLLHFVKESKQDESGMPNNRFLAERTGGTYSTLKVQPAELEDSGVYFCASSGQANTEAFFGQGTRLTVV.

At least ten counts were recorded for this clonotype. The V gene is TRBV2, the J gene TRBJ2-5, with D uncertain. The CDR3 length is 14 residues. CDR1 is SNHLY and CDR2 is FYNNEI in the germline V gene. V was clipped by 5 bases and J by 2 bases, with 12 bases between them. CDR3: CASSSDPGQETQYF. CDR3 nucleotide sequence: TGTGCCAGCAGTTCGGATCCCGGACAAGAGACCCAGTACTTC.

There are a few counts of this clonotype. The chain's CDR3 is CASSLKRGSNNEQFF. Written as DNA, the CDR3 is TGTGCCAGCAGTTTAAAACGGGGGTCAAACAATGAGCAGTTCTTC. The chain recombines TRBV12-3 or TRBV12-4 with TRBJ2-1, with D perhaps TRBD2 (6 bases). The V gene lost 2 bases and the J gene lost 5 bases, with 13 bases spanning the gap. The CDR3 contains 15 residues.

This clonotype was seen only a few times. The rearrangement links TRBV12-3 or TRBV12-4 to TRBJ2-1; 9 bases fit TRBD2. CDR3 length: 18 amino acids. With V trimmed by 5 bases and J by 9 bases, 20 bases remained unmatched. The DNA for the CDR3 is TGTGCCAGCAGTCTCCCGGGACTAGCCATGCCAACCGCTGGTGAGCAGTTCTTC. This gives the protein CASSLPGLAMPTAGEQFF.

This clonotype showed up many times. The genes are TRBV4-1 and TRBJ2-5; 8 nucleotides agree with TRBD2. The CDR3 loop spans 17 amino acids. Germline V lookup: CDR1 MGHRA, CDR2 YSYEKL. V gave up 0 bases and J gave up 0 bases; unmatched junction bases: 6. The CDR3 reads CASSQEPSLADQETQYF. The CDR3 DNA follows: TGCGCCAGCAGCCAAGAACCCTCACTAGCGGACCAAGAGACCCAGTACTTC.

This clonotype was counted at least ten times. V gene TRBV10-3 combines with J gene TRBJ2-3; D tentatively fits TRBD1 or TRBD2 (5 bases each). The length of the CDR3 is 15 residues. Germline V gene lookup returns CDR1 ENHRY and CDR2 SYGVKD. Trimming removed 2 bases at V and 0 bases at J, with 9 bases between. The CDR3 DNA reads as TGTGCCATCAGTGAGGGGACCATCAGCACAGATACGCAGTATTTT. Protein sequence: CAISEGTISTDTQYF.

This clonotype has just a few counts. The chain combines TRBV6-5 with TRBJ1-1; D gene uncertain. The V end lost 2 bases, the J end lost 0 bases, and 10 bases lay between the germline ends. CDR1 MNHEY and CDR2 SVGAGI come from the germline V gene. The CDR3 has 15 amino acids. This CDR3 is CASSYADGLNTEAFF. In DNA, the CDR3 is TGTGCCAGCAGTTACGCGGACGGCTTGAACACTGAAGCTTTCTTT.

This chain links TRBV20-1 with TRBJ2-7; tentative D call: TRBD1 (5 bases). The germline gives CDR1 DFQATT, CDR2 SNEGSKA (reference sequence). The CDR3 runs to 13 residues. The germline V and J ends were trimmed by 2 bases and 5 bases, with 13 bases remaining between them. CDR3 sequence: CSARIRGIDEQYV. The DNA for the CDR3 is TGCAGTGCTAGAATAAGGGGTATTGACGAGCAGTACGTC.

The rearrangement joins TRBV15 to TRBJ1-2; no clear D gene. This CDR3 contains 14 residues. CDR1 LNHNV and CDR2 YYDKDF come from the germline V gene (reference sequence). The V end lost 6 bases, the J end lost 2 bases, and 13 bases lay between the germline ends. CDR3 DNA sequence: TGTGCCACCAGATTCGGACGGAGGAACTATGGCTACACCTTC. Amino acid sequence: CATRFGRRNYGYTF.

The V gene is TRBV20-1, the J gene TRBJ1-4; D call uncertain. Germline V gene data show CDR1 as DFQATT and CDR2 as SNEGSKA (reference sequence). This CDR3 has 13 amino acids. Trimming stripped 3 bases from V and 0 bases from J, with 5 bases between. The CDR3, as DNA: TGCAGTGCTAGGCCCCCAACTAATGAAAAACTGTTTTTT. The encoded protein is CSARPPTNEKLFF.

This clonotype was counted at least ten times. V usage is TRBV12-3 or TRBV12-4 and J usage is TRBJ1-2; the D is unclear. The CDR3 length is 14 residues. The V end lost 5 bases, the J end lost 4 bases, and 14 bases lay between the germline ends. CDR3 sequence (DNA): TGTGCCAGCAGTCAGACTGGAACCTCCTATGGCTACACCTTC. The encoded protein is CASSQTGTSYGYTF.

This clonotype was seen more than once but under ten times. The J gene is TRBJ2-1, the V gene TRBV6-2 or TRBV6-3, with TRBD2 as a possible D gene (6 bases). CDR3 size: 16 residues. Germline CDR1 and CDR2: MNHEY and SVGEGT. V was cut by 6 bases and J by 5 bases, with 20 bases left in between. DNA for the CDR3: TGTGCCAGCAGCTCTTTGCCCGACTGGGGGGACAATGAGCAGTTCTTC. It yields the protein CASSSLPDWGDNEQFF.

The J gene is TRBJ2-5, the V gene TRBV6-5, with D perhaps being TRBD1 or TRBD2 (5 bases each). This CDR3 has 16 amino acids. V was clipped by 1 base and J by 5 bases, with 17 bases between them. Germline V CDR1 and CDR2: MNHEY, SVGAGI. The CDR3 bases are TGTGCCAGCAGTTACTGGCCAGGCCTAGAGGGGGAGACCCAGTACTTC. Translation: CASSYWPGLEGETQYF.

The rearrangement joins TRBV2 to TRBJ1-5; unclear D gene. The CDR3 runs 14 residues. CDR1 and CDR2 from the germline V gene are SNHLY and FYNNEI. Trimming took off 2 bases at V and 0 bases at J, with 5 bases between the two ends. Here the CDR3 DNA reads TGTGCCAGCAGTGAATACAGTAGCAATCAGCCCCAGCATTTT. This gives the protein CASSEYSSNQPQHF.

This clonotype appeared many times. This chain joins TRBV24-1 and TRBJ2-5, with D unresolved. CDR3 length: 13 residues. Germline V gene sequence: CDR1 KGHDR, CDR2 SFDVKD. Trimming stripped 1 base from V and 5 bases from J, with 7 bases between. The CDR3 nucleotides are TGTGCCACCAGTGATTTTACACGGGAGACCCAGTACTTC. Amino acid sequence: CATSDFTRETQYF.

In its sample, this clonotype was seen many times. The genes are TRBV12-3 or TRBV12-4 and TRBJ2-5; TRBD1 agrees at 7 bases. The CDR3 totals 13 residues. The V segment lost 5 bases and the J segment 5 bases; nucleotides outside the gene matches: 5. The CDR3 protein is CASSPNRGETQYF. The CDR3 DNA reads TGTGCCAGCAGTCCTAACAGGGGTGAGACCCAGTACTTC.

This clonotype appeared a few times. This sequence joins TRBV6-5 and TRBJ2-2; a weak D match, TRBD1 (7 bases). The length of the CDR3 is 17 residues. The V and J ends lost 2 bases and 7 bases respectively, with 20 bases between them. Germline loops: CDR1 MNHEY, CDR2 SVGAGI. The DNA of the CDR3 is TGTGCCAGCAGTTACCTCGACGGAGGGGGCCCGGGCGGGGAGCTGTTTTTT. Translated: CASSYLDGGGPGGELFF.

There are many counts of this clonotype. The chain has TRBV20-1 and TRBJ2-1; D perhaps matches TRBD2 (6 bases). CDR1 and CDR2 (germline): DFQATT, SNEGSKA (reference sequence). This CDR3 is built from 15 residues. V was trimmed by 7 bases and J by 6 bases, leaving 22 bases between them. The CDR3 coding sequence is TGCAGTGTAGTATCTCGGCTAGCGAAGGGCAATGAGCAGTTCTTC. Amino acid sequence: CSVVSRLAKGNEQFF.

The CDR3 bases are TGTGCCAGCTCACCGGGGATCAACACCGGGGAGCTGTTTTTT. This encodes CASSPGINTGELFF. The rearrangement links TRBV18 to TRBJ2-2; D not certain. V lost 3 bases to trimming and J lost 2 bases, with 7 bases between them. The CDR3 length is 14 residues. CDR1 and CDR2 from the germline V gene are KGHSH and LQKENI.

This chain uses TRBV7-2 with TRBJ2-7; 9 bases are shared with TRBD2. V lost 2 bases to trimming and J lost 0 bases; unmatched junction nucleotides: 8. The CDR3 length is 17 residues. Germline V gene sequence: CDR1 SGHTA, CDR2 FQGNSA. This CDR3 reads CASSLRLAGFHSYEQYV. CDR3 sequence (DNA): TGTGCCAGCAGCTTACGGCTAGCGGGGTTTCACTCCTACGAGCAGTACGTC.

This clonotype was seen many times. J is TRBJ2-1 and V is TRBV7-6, with a possible D match to TRBD1 (6 bases). CDR3 length: 17 residues. The germline CDR1 and CDR2 sequences are SGHVS and FNYEAQ. V lost 4 bases, J lost 0 bases, and 16 bases lay in between. The CDR3 reads CASSYTTGSSSYNEQFF. The CDR3 DNA reads as TGTGCCAGCAGCTACACGACAGGTTCTAGCTCCTACAATGAGCAGTTCTTC.

The V gene is TRBV12-3 or TRBV12-4, the J gene TRBJ2-1; D perhaps matches TRBD2 (6 bases). V was shortened by 2 bases and J by 16 bases, with 15 bases between the two germline ends. CDR3 size: 12 residues. CDR3 sequence reads: CASSLQSTAGFF. The CDR3, as DNA: TGTGCCAGCAGTTTACAGTCGACAGCGGGCTTCTTC.

Ten or more counts support this clonotype. The CDR3 nucleotides read TGTGCCCTAGACCGTTGGAACACCGGGGAGCTGTTTTTT. This translates into CALDRWNTGELFF. V gene TRBV7-7 combines with J gene TRBJ2-2; D remains unclear. V shed 11 bases and J shed 1 base, with 11 bases lying between them. The germline V gene encodes CDR1 SSHAT and CDR2 FNYEAQ (reference sequence). This CDR3 has 13 residues.

There are many counts of this clonotype. V and J are TRBV4-1 and TRBJ1-1; possible D gene TRBD1, 6 bases. CDR1 and CDR2 from the germline V gene are MGHRA and YSYEKL. The CDR3 totals 15 residues. The V end was cut by 4 bases, the J end by 7 bases, with 19 bases between. CDR3: CASSLKTKTGGEAFF. CDR3 DNA sequence: TGCGCCAGCAGCCTGAAAACGAAGACAGGAGGTGAAGCTTTCTTT.

With respect to this clonotype: The conserved phenylalanine or tryptophan normally closing the CDR3 is absent here, so this likely arose from a read error. The rearrangement links TRBV5-1 to TRBJ2-5; TRBD2 matches at 7 bases. V was pared by 0 bases and J by 4 bases, with 6 bases of the junction left unmatched. This CDR3 comprises 15 residues. From germline, CDR1 is SGHRS and CDR2 YFSETQ. The CDR3 loop is CASSLASREGETQYV. In nucleotides, the CDR3 is TGCGCCAGCAGCTTGGCCAGCAGGGAGGGAGAGACCCAGTACGTC.